These 9 T cell receptor beta chains came from one sample sequenced in a study of CD8 T cells in Susac syndrome. Reverse transcription of roughly 0.5 to 1 ug RNA was carried out with random hexamers. TCRdb passed the immunoSEQ multiplex PCR reads through MiXCR, listing each CDR3 protein once. The table shows fewer than 250,000 distinct CDR3 sequences, with around 93% occurring only once. Sample: CD4+ T cells from PBMCs. The origin of the receptors is a human donor in good health.

The gene calls are TRBV7-3 and TRBJ2-6; the D gene is possibly TRBD2 (6 bases). This CDR3 region has 16 residues. V shed 5 bases and J shed 1 base, with 12 bases lying between them. Per germline, CDR1 SGHTA and CDR2 FQGTGA. CDR3 nucleotides: TGTGCCAGCAGCCGGACGGCGGGGTCTGGGGCCAACGTCCTGACTTTC. Translation: CASSRTAGSGANVLTF.

About this clonotype: An end of the junction does not agree with germline; a read error may underlie this. The chain employs TRBV6-1 and TRBJ1-2; TRBD1 might be the D (5 bases). The V gene's germline CDR1 is MNHNS and CDR2 SASEGT. CDR3 length: 12 amino acids. The CDR3 spells CACRRDGSGYTF. The CDR3 DNA follows: TGTGCCTGCAGGAGGGACGGCTCGGGCTACACCTTC.

This sequence joins TRBV7-9 and TRBJ1-2; no definite D call. The V end was cut by 5 bases, the J end by 6 bases, with 13 bases between. Germline assignment: CDR1 SEHNR and CDR2 FQNEAQ (reference sequence). CDR3 length equals 13 residues. For the CDR3, the DNA is TGTGCCAGCAGCGCCACCGGGAGTAATGGCTACACCTTC. Residues: CASSATGSNGYTF. Complete variable domain (other parts from reference TRBV7-9 and TRBJ1-2): DTGVSQNPRHKITKRGQNVTFRCDPISEHNRLYWYRQTLGQGPEFLTYFQNEAQLEKSRLLSDRFSAERPKGSFSTLEIQRTEQGDSAMYLCASSATGSNGYTFGSGTRLTVV.

The V gene is TRBV7-9, the J gene TRBJ2-4; TRBD1 might be the D (5 bases). Trimming took off 5 bases at V and 6 bases at J, with 20 bases between the two ends. The CDR3 length is 16 residues. Germline loops: CDR1 SEHNR, CDR2 FQNEAQ (reference sequence). CDR3 bases: TGTGCCAGCAGCATAACCATCAAAGGCACAGGAAACATTCAGTACTTC. Its translation: CASSITIKGTGNIQYF.

A single count supports this clonotype. The CDR3 DNA is TGTGCCAGCAGCTTACGGACTAGCGGGGTGTTCCCAGATACGCAGTATTTT. Its protein is CASSLRTSGVFPDTQYF. The chain links TRBV7-2 to TRBJ2-3, with 12 bases aligning to TRBD2. J was trimmed by 4 bases and V by 2 bases; bases with no gene match: 7. The CDR3 has 17 amino acids. CDR1 is SGHTA and CDR2 is FQGNSA in the germline V gene.

The chain has TRBV19 and TRBJ2-1, with 7 bases aligning to TRBD2. The V and J ends lost 6 bases and 4 bases, in that order; junction bases with no gene match: 9. CDR1 is LNHDA, CDR2 SQIVND, per germline (reference sequence). This CDR3 is 15 amino acids long. In DNA form, the CDR3 reads TGTGCCAGTAGCAGGCGGGGGAGGGCATACAATGAGCAGTTCTTC. Protein product: CASSRRGRAYNEQFF.

V and J are TRBV6-5 and TRBJ2-1; D is tentatively TRBD1 or TRBD2 (6 bases each). Germline V gene data show CDR1 as MNHEY and CDR2 as SVGAGI. CDR3 length: 15 residues. Trimming pared 6 bases from V and 7 bases from J, leaving 19 bases between. DNA of the CDR3: TGTGCCAGCAGCCAAGGGGGGCTGGAAATTAATGAGCAGTTCTTC. Protein product: CASSQGGLEINEQFF.

This chain uses TRBV19 with TRBJ2-1; possible D gene TRBD1, 5 bases. Germline V gene sequence: CDR1 LNHDA, CDR2 SQIVND (reference sequence). This CDR3 has 15 amino acids. The V gene lost 6 bases and the J gene lost 0 bases, with 12 bases spanning the gap. This CDR3 reads CASSEQGLSYNEQFF. As DNA, the CDR3 is TGTGCCAGTAGCGAGCAGGGCCTCTCCTACAATGAGCAGTTCTTC.

The chain links TRBV24-1 to TRBJ2-5, with 7 positions matching TRBD2. CDR1 is KGHDR, CDR2 SFDVKD, per germline. The CDR3 is 15 residues long. V lost 4 bases, J lost 4 bases, and 8 bases stayed unmatched. In DNA, the CDR3 is TGTGCCACCAGTGAGCTCGGGGGGTCGGGAGAGACCCAGTACTTC. Its protein is CATSELGGSGETQYF.